Listed below are T cell receptor beta chains from one sample, sequenced in a study of blood T cell repertoires in COVID-19. The assay was immunoSEQ multiplex PCR, and TCRdb's table has in-frame clones only and misses some. The sample contains 300,000 to 450,000 clones, around 84% of which appear only once. Sequenced material: peripheral blood. The receptors were gathered from a woman younger than 30 with acute or convalescent COVID-19. The CDR3 runs from the conserved cysteine through the conserved F or W. Fields, in order: CDR3 DNA, CDR3 protein, J gene, clone size, D gene, V gene. D genes are given only for firm matches. The size entry is marked missing in some rows and otherwise reads once, few, many or a size class.

TGTGCCAGTAGTCCCGGACAGGGAGGCTCCTACGAGCAGTACTTC | CASSPGQGGSYEQYF | TRBJ2-7 | - | TRBD1 | TRBV19
TGCAGCGTTGAAGATTGGGACAGGAACCCCTACGAGCAGTACTTC | CSVEDWDRNPYEQYF | TRBJ2-7 | - | TRBD1 | TRBV29-1
TGTGCCAGCGTCAAAGCAGGGGCTTCCGGCTGGGGTAGCGGGAACGGGCAGTACTTC | CASVKAGASGWGSGNGQYF | TRBJ2-7 | - | TRBD2 | TRBV28
TGTGCCAGCAGTGAAGCGCTTATCTCTCGGAGGGACTATGGCTACACCTTC | CASSEALISRRDYGYTF | TRBJ1-2 | few | - | TRBV2
TGTGCCAGCACCGGGGGCCCGGGGGGTCCCTACAATGAGCAGTTCTTC | CASTGGPGGPYNEQFF | TRBJ2-1 | - | - | TRBV27
TGTGCCAGCAGCACCCTCATCAGCGGGAGTTCCAATGAGCAGTTCTTC | CASSTLISGSSNEQFF | TRBJ2-1 | few | TRBD2 | TRBV28
TGTGCCAGCAGCTTGTGGGGAGAGGGAACTGAAGCTTTCTTT | CASSLWGEGTEAFF | TRBJ1-1 | - | - | TRBV5-5
TGTGCCAGCAGCGTCGGGACAGGGGTTTACGAGCAGTACTTC | CASSVGTGVYEQYF | TRBJ2-7 | once | TRBD1 | TRBV9
TGTGCCAGCAGCTCCAGGGGAAGGGAAGCGCCCGAAGCTTTCTTT | CASSSRGREAPEAFF | TRBJ1-1 | - | - | TRBV5-4
TGCGCCAGCAGTCATCCTTACAGGGACATTGGGCCCCCCTCCTACGAGCAGTACTTC | CASSHPYRDIGPPSYEQYF | TRBJ2-7 | - | - | TRBV23-1
TGTGCCAGCTCACCACAGGGGGCGACGATGAATCCGGGCTACACCTTC | CASSPQGATMNPGYTF | TRBJ1-2 | - | TRBD1 | TRBV18
TGTGCCAGCTCACCACCCTCAGGGTCCCGCTATGGCTACACCTTC | CASSPPSGSRYGYTF | TRBJ1-2 | - | - | TRBV18
TGTGCCAGTGTACCGGGACAGGGAGCCAGGGACTATGGCTACACCTTC | CASVPGQGARDYGYTF | TRBJ1-2 | - | TRBD1 | TRBV2
TGTGCCAGCCAGGAAGACCGGGGGACCCAGTACTTC | CASQEDRGTQYF | TRBJ2-5 | - | - | TRBV2
TGTCCTAGGGCTAGCGGACCGCACAGGAACACCGGGGAGCTGTTTTTT | CPRASGPHRNTGELFF | TRBJ2-2 | - | TRBD2 | TRBV27
TGCGCCAGCAGCCAGAACTCCCATGTACAGGGTAACCCCAATGAGCAGTTCTTC | CASSQNSHVQGNPNEQFF | TRBJ2-1 | - | - | TRBV5-1
TGCGCCAGCAGCCAACCGGGACAGGGGGCGCGGGAGCAGTACTTC | CASSQPGQGAREQYF | TRBJ2-7 | once | TRBD1 | TRBV4-1
TGTGCCAGCAGCCCCGCCAGGGCAAACATTCAGTACTTC | CASSPARANIQYF | TRBJ2-4 | once | - | TRBV12-3/TRBV12-4
TGTGCCTGTCGGCTAGCGGGGGCCGACGAGCAGTACTTC | CACRLAGADEQYF | TRBJ2-7 | - | TRBD2 | TRBV5-4
TGTGCCAGTAGTTCAGGACTAGCGGGGTTAACCGGGGAGCTGTTTTTT | CASSSGLAGLTGELFF | TRBJ2-2 | - | TRBD2 | TRBV19
TGTGCCACCAGTGATGTGGACAGAATCTATGGCTACACCTTC | CATSDVDRIYGYTF | TRBJ1-2 | - | - | TRBV24-1
TGTGCCAGCGCCGCCGGGACAGGGGGTGCAGATACGCAGTATTTT | CASAAGTGGADTQYF | TRBJ2-3 | - | TRBD1 | TRBV6-5
TGTGCCAGCATCCCACAGAACACTGAAGCTTTCTTT | CASIPQNTEAFF | TRBJ1-1 | - | - | TRBV12-3/TRBV12-4
TGTGCCAGCAGCTTTCGGACAGCTGGAAACACCATATATTTT | CASSFRTAGNTIYF | TRBJ1-3 | - | - | TRBV5-6
TGTGCCAGCAGCTTGGCAATCAGGGGGGAGGAGACCCAGTACTTC | CASSLAIRGEETQYF | TRBJ2-5 | - | - | TRBV5-8
TGTGCCAGCAGCTTGGATAGCGGGACAGTCGGCGCAAACACCATATATTTT | CASSLDSGTVGANTIYF | TRBJ1-3 | - | TRBD1 | TRBV5-4
TGCAGCGTTCCTAGCGGGAGCTCCTACAATGAGCAGTTCTTC | CSVPSGSSYNEQFF | TRBJ2-1 | - | TRBD2 | TRBV29-1
TGTGCCAGCAACCCCCCAGGGGATACCGGGGAGCTGTTTTTT | CASNPPGDTGELFF | TRBJ2-2 | - | - | TRBV6-5
TGTGCCAGCAGTTACCGGACTGATTCATACGAGCAGTACTTC | CASSYRTDSYEQYF | TRBJ2-7 | - | - | TRBV6-5
TGTGCCAGCAGACCCCGTGGGGGGACCTACGAGCAGTACTTC | CASRPRGGTYEQYF | TRBJ2-7 | - | - | TRBV6-5
TGTGCCAGGAGAACCCTTCCCTCTGGAAACACCATATATTTT | CARRTLPSGNTIYF | TRBJ1-3 | once | - | TRBV19
TGTGCCAGCAGCTTGGGAACAGGGTTAGACACTGAAGCTTTCTTT | CASSLGTGLDTEAFF | TRBJ1-1 | - | - | TRBV5-4
TGTGCCAGCAGTTTATGGACAGGGTACGGTGGCTACACCTTC | CASSLWTGYGGYTF | TRBJ1-2 | - | TRBD1 | TRBV28
TGTGCCAGCAGCCAAGATGGAGTGTGGGAGGGCCACCGGGAGCTGTTTTTT | CASSQDGVWEGHRELFF | TRBJ2-2 | - | TRBD2 | TRBV3-1/TRBV3-2
TGTGCCAGTAGCGCGGCTTCGAGCTCCTACAATGAGCAGTTCTTC | CASSAASSSYNEQFF | TRBJ2-1 | - | - | TRBV19
TGTGCCAGCCAGGGGCGGAAGAACACCGGGGAGCTGTTTTTT | CASQGRKNTGELFF | TRBJ2-2 | - | - | TRBV19
TGTGCCAGCATCGACAGGGCCTATGGCTACACCTTC | CASIDRAYGYTF | TRBJ1-2 | - | TRBD1 | TRBV6-5
TGTGCCAGCAGTACCCTTGGCAGGGGATACGAGCAGTACTTC | CASSTLGRGYEQYF | TRBJ2-7 | - | - | TRBV6-6
TGCAGCGTCGACACTCTTAGCACAGATACGCAGTATTTT | CSVDTLSTDTQYF | TRBJ2-3 | once | - | TRBV29-1
TGTGCCAGCAGCTTGACCAGGAACACTGAAGCTTTCTTT | CASSLTRNTEAFF | TRBJ1-1 | - | - | TRBV5-4
TGTGCCAGCAGCCCCATGGGGGGGGGAAACACCATATATTTT | CASSPMGGGNTIYF | TRBJ1-3 | - | - | TRBV9
TGTGCCAGCAGTCAGGTTCCCTCCTACGAGCAGTACTTC | CASSQVPSYEQYF | TRBJ2-7 | once | - | TRBV2
TGTGCCAGCAGTTATGGGGCCGGACAGCCGGACACTGAAGCTTTCTTT | CASSYGAGQPDTEAFF | TRBJ1-1 | many | - | TRBV6-6
TGTGCCAGCTCTTCTCAGGGCTACACTGAAGCTTTCTTT | CASSSQGYTEAFF | TRBJ1-1 | - | - | TRBV18
TGTGCCAGCAGCCAAGATTCGCAGGGAGGGGACTATGGCTACACCTTC | CASSQDSQGGDYGYTF | TRBJ1-2 | - | - | TRBV4-2
TGTGCCAGCAGCCCAGGACTAGCGGGGGGGGAGACCCAGTACTTC | CASSPGLAGGETQYF | TRBJ2-5 | - | TRBD2 | TRBV7-8
TGTGCCAGCAGCTTAGGGACAGGATACACAGATACGCAGTATTTT | CASSLGTGYTDTQYF | TRBJ2-3 | - | TRBD1 | TRBV7-3
TGTGCCACAAAAAGGGGGAATAACTATGGCTACACCTTC | CATKRGNNYGYTF | TRBJ1-2 | - | - | TRBV19
TGTGCTAGTGCCCCAGGGTGGAGAACAGGGGGCCAGAGGGAAAAACTGTTTTTT | CASAPGWRTGGQREKLFF | TRBJ1-4 | - | TRBD1 | TRBV12-5
TGTGCCAGCAGACTAACACTAGATTACGGGCTTATAGCCAAAAACATTCAGTACTTC | CASRLTLDYGLIAKNIQYF | TRBJ2-4 | - | - | TRBV7-2
TGTGCCACCAGTCCAGGGGTAGGGACTGAAGCTTTCTTT | CATSPGVGTEAFF | TRBJ1-1 | - | - | TRBV24-1
TGTGCCAGTATTGAGGGTCGCAATCAGCCCCAGCATTTT | CASIEGRNQPQHF | TRBJ1-5 | - | - | TRBV19
TGTGCCAGCAGCTTATCGGCAGGGGGAAGGTACACCGGGGAGCTGTTTTTT | CASSLSAGGRYTGELFF | TRBJ2-2 | - | TRBD1 | TRBV7-2
TGTGCCAGCAGCCGCAGGGGATTTTCCTACGAGCAGTACTTC | CASSRRGFSYEQYF | TRBJ2-7 | - | - | TRBV5-6
TGTGCCAGCAGCCTATCCGGGACTAGCGTAACCTACAATGAGCAGTTCTTC | CASSLSGTSVTYNEQFF | TRBJ2-1 | - | TRBD2 | TRBV9